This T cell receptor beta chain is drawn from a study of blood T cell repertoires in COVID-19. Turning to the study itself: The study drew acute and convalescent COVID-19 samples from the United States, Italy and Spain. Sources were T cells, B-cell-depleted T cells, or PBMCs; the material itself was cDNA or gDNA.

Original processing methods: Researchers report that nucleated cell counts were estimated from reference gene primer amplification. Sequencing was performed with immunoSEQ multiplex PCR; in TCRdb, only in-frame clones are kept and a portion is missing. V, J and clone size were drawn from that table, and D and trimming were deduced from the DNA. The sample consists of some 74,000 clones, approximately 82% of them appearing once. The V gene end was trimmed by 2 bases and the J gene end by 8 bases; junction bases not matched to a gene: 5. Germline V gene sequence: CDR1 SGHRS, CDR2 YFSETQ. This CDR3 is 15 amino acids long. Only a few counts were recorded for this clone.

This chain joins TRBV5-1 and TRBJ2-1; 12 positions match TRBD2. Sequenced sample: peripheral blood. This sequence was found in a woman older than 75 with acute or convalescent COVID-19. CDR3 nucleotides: TGCGCCAGCAGCTTAAGACTAGCGGGAGAGGATGAGCAGTTCTTC. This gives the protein CASSLRLAGEDEQFF.